This passage covers 15 T cell receptor beta chains from one sample sequenced in a study of blood T cell repertoires in COVID-19. Only in-frame clones appear in the TCRdb table, and some are missing; sequencing was by immunoSEQ multiplex PCR. This table holds 350,000 or so clones, 65% to 85% found once. The sequenced sample consisted of peripheral blood. Receptor source: a man aged 25 to 40 with active or convalescent COVID-19.

This chain links TRBV27 with TRBJ1-6; TRBD1 is a possible D gene (6 bases). Germline assignment: CDR1 MNHEY and CDR2 SMNVEV (reference sequence). This CDR3 spans 15 amino acids. V was trimmed by 6 bases and J by 4 bases, leaving 13 bases between them. CDR3 sequence reads: CASRRQEPYNSPLHF. The CDR3 DNA is TGTGCCAGCAGGAGACAGGAACCATATAATTCACCCCTCCACTTT.

The chain recombines TRBV6-5 with TRBJ1-6; D is perhaps TRBD1 (5 bases). Germline CDR1 reads MNHEY; CDR2 reads SVGAGI. The CDR3 extends over 15 amino acids. Trimming cost V 7 bases and J 9 bases, with 19 bases left between them. CDR3 amino acids: CASTGFGGPSSPLHF. CDR3 nucleotides: TGTGCCAGCACCGGATTCGGGGGTCCTAGTTCACCCCTCCACTTT.

The CDR3: CASSRAGGLYNEQFF. As DNA, the CDR3 is TGTGCCAGCAGTCGAGCGGGAGGCCTTTACAATGAGCAGTTCTTC. The chain joins TRBV27 to TRBJ2-1; 9 bases map to TRBD2. This CDR3 region has 15 residues. The germline gives CDR1 MNHEY, CDR2 SMNVEV (reference sequence). V dropped 5 bases and J dropped 4; count of bases not matched to a gene: 6.

The chain links TRBV28 to TRBJ2-1; the match to TRBD2 covers 12 bases. Trimming took 2 bases from V and 8 from J; bases not matched to a gene: 4. Germline V gene sequence: CDR1 MDHEN, CDR2 SYDVKM. The CDR3 consists of 15 residues. CDR3 bases: TGTGCCAGCAGTTTAATGGCTAGCGGGGGGGATGAGCAGTTCTTC. Translated: CASSLMASGGDEQFF.

A few counts support this clone. The chain is built from TRBV6-1 and TRBJ1-5; possible D gene TRBD1, 6 bases. V dropped 1 base and J dropped 5 bases, with 12 bases sitting between them. Per the germline V gene, CDR1 is MNHNS and CDR2 is SASEGT. The CDR3 runs to 15 residues. CDR3 region: CASSEGFEGDQPQHF. The DNA of the CDR3 is TGTGCCAGCAGTGAAGGGTTCGAGGGGGATCAGCCCCAGCATTTT.

The genes are TRBV6-4 and TRBJ1-4; D might be TRBD1 (6 bases). The CDR3 consists of 13 residues. Trimming stripped 4 bases from V and 8 bases from J, with 11 bases between. Germline V gene lookup returns CDR1 MRHNA and CDR2 SNTAGT. In DNA, the CDR3 is TGTGCCAGCAGTGCCGGGACAACGGAAAAACTGTTTTTT. This encodes CASSAGTTEKLFF.

This sequence joins TRBV5-6 and TRBJ1-2; 11 nucleotides align to TRBD1. With V trimmed by 4 bases and J by 8 bases, 16 bases remained unmatched. The CDR3 sequence is 17 residues long. CDR1 is SGHDT and CDR2 is YYEEEE in the germline V gene. The DNA for the CDR3 is TGTGCCAGCAGCGTGGACAGGGGGCTCCTCGAGGGTCGGGGCTACACCTTC. It specifies CASSVDRGLLEGRGYTF.

The CDR3 DNA reads as TGTGCCAGCAGTTTACCGGAGGGAAAGCAGTTCTTC. Translating gives CASSLPEGKQFF. J is TRBJ2-1 and V is TRBV12-3 or TRBV12-4; a weak D match, TRBD2 (6 bases). The V and J ends lost 2 bases and 11 bases respectively, with 10 bases between them. This CDR3 contains 12 residues.

The chain has TRBV19 and TRBJ1-1, with D maybe TRBD1 (6 bases). V was trimmed by 3 bases and J by 6 bases, leaving 11 bases between them. The CDR3 is 13 residues long. Germline V gene lookup returns CDR1 LNHDA and CDR2 SQIVND (reference sequence). CDR3 sequence (DNA): TGTGCCAGTAGTATGACCAAGGGGGCTGAAGCTTTCTTT. Its translation: CASSMTKGAEAFF.

The chain is built from TRBV5-4 and TRBJ1-2, with D perhaps TRBD1 (5 bases). Between the trimmed V and J ends, which lost 0 bases and 6 bases, there was a span of 15 bases. Germline CDR1 and CDR2: SGHNT and YYREEE (reference sequence). The CDR3 consists of 15 residues. CDR3: CASSLGGGVIDGYTF. The DNA for the CDR3 is TGTGCCAGCAGCTTGGGGGGCGGGGTCATTGATGGCTACACCTTC.

The V call is TRBV2, the J call TRBJ1-6; D might be TRBD1 (6 bases). Trimming removed 6 bases at V and 0 bases at J, with 12 bases between. Germline V gene data show CDR1 as SNHLY and CDR2 as FYNNEI. This CDR3 is built from 16 residues. The CDR3 DNA reads as TGTGCCAGCAGGGGGGGGCTGAGCTCCTATAATTCACCCCTCCACTTT. Protein product: CASRGGLSSYNSPLHF.

The gene calls are TRBV2 and TRBJ2-1; 9 bases align to TRBD1. V lost 6 bases to trimming and J lost 5 bases; unmatched junction nucleotides: 5. The CDR3 contains 14 residues. Germline CDR1 is SNHLY and CDR2 is FYNNEI. CDR3 nucleotides: TGTGCCAGCAGCCTCCGGGACAGGGACAATGAGCAGTTCTTC. Translating it yields CASSLRDRDNEQFF.

The chain employs TRBV15 and TRBJ2-1; 12 bases match TRBD1. Germline CDR1 and CDR2: LNHNV and YYDKDF (reference sequence). The CDR3 extends over 16 amino acids. V shed 3 bases, J shed 6 bases, and the junction held 6 bases outside the gene matches. CDR3 in DNA: TGTGCCACCAGCAGGCCGGGACAGGGGGCCATCAATGAGCAGTTCTTC. Translation: CATSRPGQGAINEQFF.

J is TRBJ1-1 and V is TRBV25-1; D ambiguous. V was shortened by 6 bases and J by 4 bases, with 15 bases between the two germline ends. The CDR3 length is 14 residues. Germline V gene lookup returns CDR1 MGHDK and CDR2 SYGVNS. The CDR3 loop is CASRGGGVATEAFF. The CDR3 DNA reads as TGTGCCAGCAGGGGAGGCGGGGTGGCCACTGAAGCTTTCTTT.

The chain combines TRBV3-1 (or the pseudogene TRBV3-2) with TRBJ1-5, with D possibly being TRBD1 (6 bases). V was clipped by 5 bases and J by 6 bases, with 14 bases between them. The length of the CDR3 is 14 residues. CDR1 and CDR2 from the germline V gene are LGHDT and YNNKEL (reference sequence). The CDR3 DNA sequence: TGTGCCAGCAGCATGGGGGGGCCGGGTCAGCCCCAGCATTTT. The encoded protein is CASSMGGPGQPQHF.